Presented here are 23 T cell receptor beta chains from one specimen sequenced in a study of cytomegalovirus exposure and HLA in healthy donors (dated by TCRdb to 2016 to 2017). The library was prepared using the immunoSEQ multiplex PCR assay. The multiplex PCR relied on a mix of 60 forward primers for TCR Vbeta segments and 13 reverse primers for TCR Jbeta segments. What TCRdb holds here is the immuneACCESS table cut down to in-frame rearrangements. Part of the clones is not present; checked against another copy, under half of the missing clones reflect an unresolved V gene, and the others are unexplained. The sample table records 180,000 or so clones; around 75% of these occur just once. Of the sample, 2.9% falls within the top ten clones. Sequencing input: PBMCs. The origin of the receptors is a male donor in good health and CMV-seronegative.

This chain uses TRBV27 with TRBJ2-1, with 9 bases lining up with TRBD2. CDR3 length: 11 residues. Germline CDR1 reads MNHEY; CDR2 reads SMNVEV (reference sequence). V lost 10 bases and J lost 8; bases outside the gene matches: 3. The CDR3 sequence is CAISGGYEQFF. In DNA, the CDR3 is TGTGCCATCAGCGGGGGGTATGAGCAGTTCTTC.

This clone occurred once. The chain has TRBV7-2 and TRBJ2-1, with a weak D call TRBD2 (5 bases). The length of the CDR3 is 14 residues. V was shortened by 8 bases and J by 8 bases, with 19 bases between the two germline ends. Germline lookup yields CDR1 SGHTA and CDR2 FQGNSA. In DNA, the CDR3 is TGTGCCAGCTCACTCATTGCCGCCGGGGATGAGCAGTTCTTC. This sequence encodes CASSLIAAGDEQFF.

The genes are TRBV30 and TRBJ1-5; D remains unclear. This CDR3 comprises 14 residues. Germline loops: CDR1 GTSNPN, CDR2 SVGIG (reference sequence). Trimming pared 2 bases from V and 3 bases from J, leaving 11 bases between. As DNA, the CDR3 is TGTGCCTGGAGTATTCTGGCTTCCAATCAGCCCCAGCATTTT. It encodes CAWSILASNQPQHF.

The rearrangement uses TRBV7-9 and TRBJ1-5, with unresolved D. Germline CDR1 reads SEHNR; CDR2 reads FQNEAQ (reference sequence). This CDR3 has 14 residues. Trimming removed 8 bases at V and 5 bases at J, with 16 bases between. The CDR3, as DNA: TGTGCCAGCTCGATTTCGGGGAGATATCAGCCCCAGCATTTT. Translation: CASSISGRYQPQHF.

This clone came up once. This chain joins TRBV29-1 and TRBJ2-1; 9 positions match TRBD2. CDR1 and CDR2 (germline): SQVTM, ANQGSEA. With 6 bases clipped from V and 9 bases from J, the junction kept 15 bases outside the gene matches. There are 15 residues in the CDR3. For the CDR3, the DNA is TGCAGCGTCCTCCTACTTAGCGGGGGAGAGAGTGAGCAGTTCTTC. Translation: CSVLLLSGGESEQFF.

The chain carries TRBV28 and TRBJ2-4, with a possible D match to TRBD1 (6 bases). Germline V gene data show CDR1 as MDHEN and CDR2 as SYDVKM. Trimming stripped 2 bases from V and 6 bases from J, with 8 bases between. This CDR3 region has 13 residues. Here the CDR3 reads CASSLDRRNIQYF. In DNA form, the CDR3 reads TGTGCCAGCAGTTTAGACAGGAGAAACATTCAGTACTTC.

The chain couples TRBV2 to TRBJ1-4; a weak D match, TRBD1 (6 bases). Germline V gene sequence: CDR1 SNHLY, CDR2 FYNNEI. This CDR3 spans 15 amino acids. Trimming removed 5 bases at V and 3 bases at J, with 13 bases between. The chain's CDR3 is CASSPDRFANEKLFF. CDR3 DNA sequence: TGTGCCAGCAGTCCGGACAGATTCGCTAATGAAAAACTGTTTTTT.

This chain connects TRBV4-2 to TRBJ2-5; D possibly corresponds to TRBD2 (5 bases). The CDR3 loop spans 13 amino acids. From germline, CDR1 is LGHNA and CDR2 YNFKEQ. Trimming pared 0 bases from V and 5 bases from J, leaving 7 bases between. The CDR3 DNA sequence: TGTGCCAGCAGCCAAGATTGGGAGGAGACCCAGTACTTC. Its translation: CASSQDWEETQYF.

CDR3: CAWKSTYNSPLHF. CDR3 bases: TGTGCCTGGAAAAGCACCTATAATTCACCCCTCCACTTT. The chain has TRBV30 and TRBJ1-6; D is ambiguous. CDR3 length: 13 amino acids. The V and J ends lost 4 bases and 2 bases respectively, with 6 bases between them. Per germline, CDR1 GTSNPN and CDR2 SVGIG (reference sequence). Drawing the rest from reference TRBV30 and TRBJ1-6, the complete variable domain is SQTIHQWPATLVQPVGSPLSLECTVEGTSNPNLYWYRQAAGRGLQLLFYSVGIGQISSEVPQNLSASRPQDRQFILSSKKLLLSDSGFYLCAWKSTYNSPLHFGNGTRLTVT.

The chain links TRBV5-1 to TRBJ1-2; 11 bases line up with TRBD1. Germline lookup yields CDR1 SGHRS and CDR2 YFSETQ. The CDR3 runs 15 residues. Trimming at V came to 0 bases and at J to 5 bases, leaving 3 bases not matched to a gene. The CDR3 bases are TGCGCCAGCAGCTTGGAGGACAGGGGGCCGTATGGCTACACCTTC. Translated, it gives CASSLEDRGPYGYTF.

With respect to this clone: At one end, the junction sequence differs from germline, possibly due to a read error. Other DNA sequences within the sample encode an identical CDR3. This chain connects TRBV11-2 to TRBJ2-7; D possibly corresponds to TRBD1 (5 bases). The CDR3 is 12 residues long. Germline values: CDR1 SGHAT, CDR2 FQNNGV. The CDR3 spells CASSQGAYEQYF. CDR3 nucleotide sequence: TGCGCCAGCAGCCAGGGTGCTTACGAGCAGTACTTC.

This clone appeared a single time. The V gene is TRBV7-3, the J gene TRBJ2-3; TRBD1 is a possible D gene (5 bases). CDR3 length: 14 residues. Germline CDR1 and CDR2: SGHTA and FQGTGA. Trimming took 5 bases from V and 2 from J, leaving 11 bases between them. The CDR3 here is CASSADSTTDTQYF. CDR3 in DNA: TGTGCCAGCAGCGCCGACAGCACCACAGATACGCAGTATTTT.

V and J are TRBV11-2 and TRBJ2-3; D is perhaps TRBD2 (7 bases). Looked up from germline, CDR1 is SGHAT and CDR2 is FQNNGV. The length of the CDR3 is 17 residues. V shed 3 bases and J shed 0 bases, with 16 bases lying between them. The CDR3 sequence is CASSLGASGTSTDTQYF. The CDR3 nucleotides read TGTGCCAGCAGCTTGGGGGCGAGCGGGACTAGCACAGATACGCAGTATTTT.

The chain joins TRBV4-1 to TRBJ1-1; D is unresolved. Germline CDR1 MGHRA, CDR2 YSYEKL. CDR3 length equals 16 residues. Trimming pared 0 bases from V and 5 bases from J, leaving 16 bases between. CDR3 coding DNA: TGCGCCAGCAGCCAAGATGGTAGAGGGCCCCGGACTGAAGCTTTCTTT. Translation gives CASSQDGRGPRTEAFF.

The chain is built from TRBV12-1 and TRBJ2-7; the table's D call, TRBD1, was not checked against the DNA. TRBV12-1 is listed as a pseudogene. CDR3 length: 16 residues. The CDR3 region is CASSVIRDRVSYEQYF. CDR3 sequence (DNA): TGTGCCAGCAGCGTTATCAGGGACAGGGTCTCCTACGAGCAGTACTTC.

This clone was counted between two and nine times. CDR3 sequence reads: CASSLARGRETQYF. CDR3 coding DNA: TGCGCCAGCAGCTTGGCAAGGGGGCGGGAGACCCAGTACTTC. The rearrangement uses TRBV5-1 and TRBJ2-5; 7 bases fit TRBD1. V was pared by 0 bases and J by 5 bases, with 4 bases of the junction left unmatched. Germline CDR1 reads SGHRS; CDR2 reads YFSETQ. The CDR3 length is 14 residues. The variable domain in full, completed from reference TRBV5-1 and TRBJ2-5, reads KAGVTQTPRYLIKTRGQQVTLSCSPISGHRSVSWYQQTPGQGLQFLFEYFSETQRNKGNFPGRFSGRQFSNSRSEMNVSTLELGDSALYLCASSLARGRETQYFGPGTRLLVL.

V gene TRBV11-2 combines with J gene TRBJ1-5, with unresolved D. Deletions cut 0 bases from V and 6 bases from J, with 9 bases between. The CDR3 contains 14 residues. Germline V lookup: CDR1 SGHAT, CDR2 FQNNGV. The CDR3 spells CASSLDGSVQPQHF. As DNA, the CDR3 is TGTGCCAGCAGCTTAGACGGGTCCGTTCAGCCCCAGCATTTT.

In this sample, this clone turned up a few times. This chain uses TRBV28 with TRBJ1-5; tentative D call: TRBD1 (6 bases). CDR3 length: 15 residues. The ends were cut back, 2 bases at V and 1 base at J, with 9 bases in the middle. Germline V gives CDR1 MDHEN, CDR2 SYDVKM. The CDR3: CASSLDRTSNQPQHF. The CDR3 DNA sequence: TGTGCCAGCAGTTTAGACAGGACGAGCAATCAGCCCCAGCATTTT.

This chain uses TRBV30 with TRBJ1-3; D is ambiguous. The CDR3 is 13 residues long. Germline lookup yields CDR1 GTSNPN and CDR2 SVGIG (reference sequence). V was pared by 4 bases and J by 0 bases, with 7 bases between. CDR3 residues: CAWIPYSGNTIYF. CDR3 nucleotides: TGTGCCTGGATTCCGTACTCTGGAAACACCATATATTTT.

The chain combines TRBV30 with TRBJ1-2, with D possibly matching TRBD1 (5 bases). V was clipped by 2 bases and J by 4 bases, with 11 bases between them. CDR3 size: 13 residues. The germline V gene has CDR1 GTSNPN and CDR2 SVGIG (reference sequence). CDR3 nucleotide sequence: TGTGCCTGGAGTCCTGGGGGGGGCTATGGCTACACCTTC. It yields the protein CAWSPGGGYGYTF.

The CDR3 protein is CASSSRAGVDGYTF. The CDR3 nucleotides are TGTGCCAGCAGTTCCCGAGCGGGGGTGGATGGCTACACCTTC. The chain has TRBV6-1 and TRBJ1-2; perhaps TRBD1 as D (5 bases). Germline V gene sequence: CDR1 MNHNS, CDR2 SASEGT. V lost 5 bases to trimming and J lost 6 bases, with 16 bases between them. This CDR3 is built from 14 residues.

The chain couples TRBV29-1 to TRBJ2-5, with D possibly matching TRBD1 (6 bases). Germline CDR1 reads SQVTM; CDR2 reads ANQGSEA. The CDR3 extends over 14 amino acids. V lost 3 bases, J lost 4 bases, and 15 bases lay in between. The CDR3 reads CSVDLEGGGETQYF. The CDR3 DNA sequence: TGCAGCGTTGATTTGGAAGGGGGTGGAGAGACCCAGTACTTC.

In this sample, this clone turned up a few times. This chain joins TRBV19 and TRBJ2-5; D perhaps matches TRBD1 (6 bases). The length of the CDR3 is 15 residues. CDR1 and CDR2 (germline): LNHDA, SQIVND (reference sequence). Trimming took 1 base from V and 1 from J, leaving 10 bases between them. CDR3 region: CASSIGTEVQETQYF. The CDR3 region has the DNA TGTGCCAGTAGTATAGGGACAGAAGTCCAAGAGACCCAGTACTTC.